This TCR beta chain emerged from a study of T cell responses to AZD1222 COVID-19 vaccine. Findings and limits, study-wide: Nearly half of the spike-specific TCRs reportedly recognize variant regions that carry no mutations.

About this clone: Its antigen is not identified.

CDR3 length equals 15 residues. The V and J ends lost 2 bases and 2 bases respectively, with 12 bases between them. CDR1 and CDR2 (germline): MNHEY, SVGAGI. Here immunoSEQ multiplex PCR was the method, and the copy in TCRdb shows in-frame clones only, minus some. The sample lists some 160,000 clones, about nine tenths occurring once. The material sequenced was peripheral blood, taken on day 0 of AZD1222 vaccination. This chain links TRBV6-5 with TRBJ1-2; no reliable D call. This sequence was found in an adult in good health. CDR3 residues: CASSYRPPWNYGYTF. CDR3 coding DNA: TGTGCCAGCAGTTACAGGCCTCCCTGGAACTATGGCTACACCTTC.